One sample yielded the 6 T cell receptor beta chains listed below, sequenced in a study of cytomegalovirus exposure and HLA in healthy donors. PCR used 60 Vbeta primers and 13 Jbeta primers. Data came from immunoSEQ multiplex PCR; TCRdb stores just in-frame clones and leaves some out. The sample has 150,000 to 180,000 clones; roughly 77% are singletons. The sequenced sample was PBMCs. All receptors come from a man aged 30 to 45 in good health and CMV-seropositive.

This chain joins TRBV6-1 and TRBJ1-4; D uncertain. V lost 6 bases, J lost 7 bases, and 12 bases lay in between. The CDR3 has 13 amino acids. Germline V gene sequence: CDR1 MNHNS, CDR2 SASEGT. CDR3: CASSSLRGEKLFF. Written as DNA, the CDR3 is TGTGCCAGCAGCTCGCTTCGAGGTGAAAAACTGTTTTTT.

This clone was counted a few times. The chain recombines TRBV7-2 with TRBJ2-7, with D perhaps TRBD1 (7 bases). Germline V CDR1 and CDR2: SGHTA, FQGNSA. The CDR3 is 14 amino acids. V shed 4 bases and J shed 2 bases, with 12 bases lying between them. The CDR3 DNA reads TGTGCCAGCAGCTCCGTCAGGGGGGCCTACGAGCAGTACTTC. This sequence encodes CASSSVRGAYEQYF.

V gene TRBV5-1 combines with J gene TRBJ1-3; D is ambiguous. V was shortened by 0 bases and J by 0 bases, with 13 bases between the two germline ends. The CDR3 covers 17 residues. In germline, CDR1 is SGHRS, CDR2 YFSETQ. In nucleotides, the CDR3 is TGCGCCAGCAGCTTGGGGGCAGTACTCAGCTCTGGAAACACCATATATTTT. Encoded protein: CASSLGAVLSSGNTIYF.

The chain couples TRBV2 to TRBJ1-4; the match to TRBD1 covers 7 bases. Germline CDR1 is SNHLY and CDR2 is FYNNEI. V was pared by 4 bases and J by 7 bases, with 3 bases of the junction left unmatched. The CDR3 has 13 residues. This CDR3 reads CASSARDSEKLFF. CDR3 coding DNA: TGTGCCAGCAGTGCCCGGGACAGTGAAAAACTGTTTTTT. Looking up the rest from reference TRBV2 and TRBJ1-4 gives the full variable domain: EPEVTQTPSHQVTQMGQEVILRCVPISNHLYFYWYRQILGQKVEFLVSFYNNEISEKSEIFDDQFSVERPDGSNFTLKIRSTKLEDSAMYFCASSARDSEKLFFGSGTQLSVL.

This clone is a singleton in its sample. This chain joins TRBV27 and TRBJ1-1; 8 bases agree with TRBD1. Germline values: CDR1 MNHEY, CDR2 SMNVEV (reference sequence). The CDR3 is 18 residues long. V was clipped by 7 bases and J by 1 base; unmatched bases: 17. The chain's CDR3 is CASNGSCLEQGENTEAFF. The CDR3 DNA reads TGTGCCAGCAATGGGTCCTGCCTGGAACAGGGGGAGAACACTGAAGCTTTCTTT.

This clone was seen a few times. The chain links TRBV28 to TRBJ2-7; 11 bases agree with TRBD2. Germline CDR1 and CDR2: MDHEN and SYDVKM. The V segment lost 4 bases and the J segment 3 bases; nucleotides outside the gene matches: 14. The CDR3 is 18 residues long. CDR3 nucleotide sequence: TGTGCCAGCAGTTCAAATATTCCCCGACTAGCGGGAAGCTACGAGCAGTACTTC. Its protein is CASSSNIPRLAGSYEQYF.